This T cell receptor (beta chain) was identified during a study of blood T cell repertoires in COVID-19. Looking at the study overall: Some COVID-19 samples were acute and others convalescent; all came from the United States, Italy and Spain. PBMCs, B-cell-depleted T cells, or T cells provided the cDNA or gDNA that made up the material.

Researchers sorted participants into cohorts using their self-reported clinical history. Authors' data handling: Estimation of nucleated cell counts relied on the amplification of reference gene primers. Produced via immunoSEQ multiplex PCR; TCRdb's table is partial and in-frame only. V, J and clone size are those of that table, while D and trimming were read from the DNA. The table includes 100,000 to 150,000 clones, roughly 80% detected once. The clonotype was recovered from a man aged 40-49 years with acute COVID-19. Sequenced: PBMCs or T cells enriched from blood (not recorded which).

The DNA of the CDR3 is TGTGCCAGCAGCACGGACAGGGGCGGAACTGAAGCTTTCTTT. The encoded protein is CASSTDRGGTEAFF. The chain recombines TRBV7-3 with TRBJ1-1; 9 bases align to TRBD1. Germline V gene lookup returns CDR1 SGHTA and CDR2 FQGTGA. CDR3 length: 14 residues. V lost 5 bases to trimming and J lost 5 bases; unmatched junction nucleotides: 6.